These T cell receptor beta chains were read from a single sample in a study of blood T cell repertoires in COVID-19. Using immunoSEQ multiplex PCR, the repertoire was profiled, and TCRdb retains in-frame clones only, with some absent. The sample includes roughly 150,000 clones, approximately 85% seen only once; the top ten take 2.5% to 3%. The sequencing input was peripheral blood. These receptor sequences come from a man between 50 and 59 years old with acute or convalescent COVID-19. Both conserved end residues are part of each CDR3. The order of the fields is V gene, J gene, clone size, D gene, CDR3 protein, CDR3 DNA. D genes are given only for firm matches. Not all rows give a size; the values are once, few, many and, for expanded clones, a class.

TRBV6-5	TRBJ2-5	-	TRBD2	CASSKAGGPWETQYF	TGTGCCAGCAGCAAAGCGGGAGGGCCTTGGGAGACCCAGTACTTC
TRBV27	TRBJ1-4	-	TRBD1	CASSVDRREKLFF	TGTGCCAGCAGTGTGGACAGGAGGGAAAAACTGTTTTTT
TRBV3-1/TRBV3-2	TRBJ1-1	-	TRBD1	CASSPRDRGMNTEAFF	TGTGCCAGCAGCCCCCGGGACAGGGGCATGAACACTGAAGCTTTCTTT
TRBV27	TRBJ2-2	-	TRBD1	CASRKDRAGELFF	TGTGCCAGCAGGAAGGACAGGGCCGGGGAGCTGTTTTTT
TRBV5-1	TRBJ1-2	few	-	CASSLAAGVYGYTF	TGCGCCAGCAGCTTGGCGGCAGGCGTTTATGGCTACACCTTC
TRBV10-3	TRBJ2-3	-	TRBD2	CAIRREADTQYF	TGTGCCATCAGGCGGGAGGCAGATACGCAGTATTTT
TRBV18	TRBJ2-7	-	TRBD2	CASSGTSGPYEQYF	TGTGCCAGCTCTGGGACTAGCGGCCCCTACGAGCAGTACTTC
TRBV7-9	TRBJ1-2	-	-	CASSLVQGAYGYTF	TGTGCCAGCAGCTTAGTACAGGGCGCCTATGGCTACACCTTC
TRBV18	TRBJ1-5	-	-	CASSLSLDQPQHF	TGTGCCAGCTCACTTTCACTAGATCAGCCCCAGCATTTT
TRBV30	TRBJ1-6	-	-	CAWSGRLGLGSPLHF	TGTGCCTGGAGTGGTAGGTTGGGCCTTGGATCACCCCTCCACTTT
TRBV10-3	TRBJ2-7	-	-	CAIRTVDYEQYF	TGTGCCATCAGAACAGTGGACTACGAGCAGTACTTC
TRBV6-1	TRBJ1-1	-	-	CASSEAAGNTEAFF	TGTGCCAGCAGTGAAGCGGCAGGGAACACTGAAGCTTTCTTT
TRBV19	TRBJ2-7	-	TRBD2	CASSTPAGGTYEQYF	TGTGCCAGTAGTACCCCAGCGGGAGGGACCTACGAGCAGTACTTC
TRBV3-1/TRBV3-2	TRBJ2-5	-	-	CASSQNPSRGETQYF	TGTGCCAGCAGCCAAAACCCCTCTAGGGGGGAGACCCAGTACTTC
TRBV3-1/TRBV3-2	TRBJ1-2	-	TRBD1	CASSQVATGGGKGYTF	TGTGCCAGCAGCCAGGTCGCCACAGGGGGCGGAAAAGGCTACACCTTC
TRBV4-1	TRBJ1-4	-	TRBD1	CASSQDIGTGAEKLFF	TGCGCCAGCAGCCAAGATATTGGGACAGGGGCTGAAAAACTGTTTTTT
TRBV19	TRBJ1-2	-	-	CASLPGGDLQYGYTF	TGTGCCAGTCTGCCGGGGGGCGACCTTCAATATGGCTACACCTTC
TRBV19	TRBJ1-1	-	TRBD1	CASRAQGDTEAFF	TGTGCCAGTAGGGCCCAGGGGGACACTGAAGCTTTCTTT
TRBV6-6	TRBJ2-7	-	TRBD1	CASSSTTGVKEQYF	TGTGCCAGCAGTTCTACGACAGGGGTTAAAGAGCAGTACTTC
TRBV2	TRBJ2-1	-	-	CASRLAYNEQFF	TGTGCCAGCCGACTAGCCTACAATGAGCAGTTCTTC
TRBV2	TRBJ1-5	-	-	CASRTDNQPQHF	TGTGCCAGCAGGACAGACAATCAGCCCCAGCATTTT
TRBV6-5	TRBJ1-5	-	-	CASSTDTNNQPQHF	TGTGCCAGCAGCACCGACACAAACAATCAGCCCCAGCATTTT
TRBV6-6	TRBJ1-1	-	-	CASSYSDRAAFF	TGTGCCAGCAGTTACTCCGACAGAGCAGCTTTCTTT
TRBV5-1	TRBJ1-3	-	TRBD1	CASSRTGNAGNTIYF	TGCGCCAGCAGCAGGACAGGGAACGCCGGAAACACCATATATTTT
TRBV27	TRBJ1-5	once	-	CASSFSSGQPQHF	TGTGCCAGCAGTTTTTCCTCAGGGCAGCCCCAGCATTTT
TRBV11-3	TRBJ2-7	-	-	CASSLAGVNEQYF	TGTGCCAGCAGCTTAGCCGGGGTCAACGAGCAGTACTTC
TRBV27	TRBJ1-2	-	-	CASSLWRDSYGYTF	TGTGCCAGCAGTTTATGGAGAGACAGCTATGGCTACACCTTC
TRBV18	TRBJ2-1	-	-	CASSPGSSYNEQFF	TGTGCCAGCTCACCGGGGAGCTCCTACAATGAGCAGTTCTTC
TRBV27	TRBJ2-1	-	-	CASSLAGNEQFF	TGTGCCAGCAGTTTAGCAGGAAATGAGCAGTTCTTC
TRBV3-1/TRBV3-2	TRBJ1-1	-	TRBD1	CASSLLDRDTEAFF	TGTGCCAGCAGCCTTCTCGACAGGGACACTGAAGCTTTCTTT
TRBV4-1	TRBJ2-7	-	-	CASSQVMAGYYEQYF	TGCGCCAGCAGCCAAGTAATGGCAGGTTACTACGAGCAGTACTTC
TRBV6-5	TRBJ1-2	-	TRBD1	CASTGQTNYGYTF	TGTGCCAGCACGGGACAGACTAACTATGGCTACACCTTC
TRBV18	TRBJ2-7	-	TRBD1	CASSPSTGEGYEQYF	TGTGCCAGCTCACCATCGACAGGGGAAGGCTACGAGCAGTACTTC
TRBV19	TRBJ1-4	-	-	CASSISGIGEKLFF	TGTGCCAGTAGTATATCGGGGATTGGTGAAAAACTGTTTTTT
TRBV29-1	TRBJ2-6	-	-	CSVGKGSGANVLTF	TGCAGCGTTGGAAAGGGGTCTGGGGCCAACGTCCTGACTTTC
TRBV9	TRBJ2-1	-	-	CASSVGSQGYNEQFF	TGTGCCAGCAGCGTAGGATCGCAGGGCTACAATGAGCAGTTCTTC
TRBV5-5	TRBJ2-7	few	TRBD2	CASRLAGGRYEQYF	TGTGCCAGCAGACTAGCGGGAGGGCGGTACGAGCAGTACTTC
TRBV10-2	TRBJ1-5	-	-	CASRDTSNQPQHF	TGCGCCAGCAGGGACACTAGCAATCAGCCCCAGCATTTT
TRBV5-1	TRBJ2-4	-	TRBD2	CASSRLRSGENIQYF	TGCGCCAGCAGCCGGCTACGAAGCGGGGAAAACATTCAGTACTTC
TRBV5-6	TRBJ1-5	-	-	CASSSQGSQGPQHF	TGTGCCAGCAGCTCCCAGGGCTCCCAGGGGCCCCAGCATTTT
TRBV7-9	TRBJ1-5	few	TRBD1	CASSLWQGGFDQPQHF	TGTGCCAGCAGCTTATGGCAGGGGGGTTTCGATCAGCCCCAGCATTTT